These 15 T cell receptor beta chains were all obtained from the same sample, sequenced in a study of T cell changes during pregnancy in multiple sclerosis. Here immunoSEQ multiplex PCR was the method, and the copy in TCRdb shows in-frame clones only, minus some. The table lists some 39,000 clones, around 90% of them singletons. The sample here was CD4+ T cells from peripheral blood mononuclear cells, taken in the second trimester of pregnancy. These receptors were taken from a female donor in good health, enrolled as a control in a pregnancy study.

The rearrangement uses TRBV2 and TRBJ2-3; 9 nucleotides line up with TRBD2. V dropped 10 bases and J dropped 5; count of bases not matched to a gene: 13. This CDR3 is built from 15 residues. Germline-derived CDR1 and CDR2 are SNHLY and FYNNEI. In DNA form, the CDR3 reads TGTGCCACCAAAGGGGCGGGGGGGCGCCTAGATACGCAGTATTTT. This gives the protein CATKGAGGRLDTQYF.

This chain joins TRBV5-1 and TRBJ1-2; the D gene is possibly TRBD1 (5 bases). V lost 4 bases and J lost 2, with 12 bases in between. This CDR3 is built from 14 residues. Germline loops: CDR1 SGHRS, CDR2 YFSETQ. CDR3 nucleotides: TGCGCCAGCAGCAGCGAAGGGGCCAACTATGGCTACACCTTC. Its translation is CASSSEGANYGYTF.

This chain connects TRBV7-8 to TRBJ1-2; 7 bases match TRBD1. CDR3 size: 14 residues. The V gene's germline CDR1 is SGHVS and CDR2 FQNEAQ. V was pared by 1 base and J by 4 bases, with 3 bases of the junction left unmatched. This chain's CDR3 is CASSLVGQIYGYTF. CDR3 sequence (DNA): TGTGCCAGCAGCTTAGTGGGACAGATCTATGGCTACACCTTC. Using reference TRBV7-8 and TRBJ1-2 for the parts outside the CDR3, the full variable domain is GAGVSQSPRYKVAKRGQDVALRCDPISGHVSLFWYQQALGQGPEFLTYFQNEAQLDKSGLPSDRFFAERPEGSVSTLKIQRTQQEDSAVYLCASSLVGQIYGYTFGSGTRLTVV.

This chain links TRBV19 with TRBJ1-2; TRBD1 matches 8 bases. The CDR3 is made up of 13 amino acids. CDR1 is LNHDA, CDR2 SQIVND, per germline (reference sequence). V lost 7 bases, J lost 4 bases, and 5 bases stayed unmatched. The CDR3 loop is CASNPGGSYGYTF. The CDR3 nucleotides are TGTGCCAGTAACCCAGGGGGCTCCTATGGCTACACCTTC.

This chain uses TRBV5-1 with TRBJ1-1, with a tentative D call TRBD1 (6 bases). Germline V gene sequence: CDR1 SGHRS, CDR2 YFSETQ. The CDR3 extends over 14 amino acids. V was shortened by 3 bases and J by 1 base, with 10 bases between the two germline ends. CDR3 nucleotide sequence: TGCGCCAGCAGCTGGCCGACAGGGAACACTGAAGCTTTCTTT. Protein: CASSWPTGNTEAFF.

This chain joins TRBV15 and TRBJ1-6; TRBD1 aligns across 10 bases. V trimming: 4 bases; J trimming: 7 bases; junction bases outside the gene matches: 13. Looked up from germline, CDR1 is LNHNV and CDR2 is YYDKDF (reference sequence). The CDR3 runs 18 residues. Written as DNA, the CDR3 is TGTGCCACCAGCAAGGGGCAGGGACAGGGGAGAGGGAATTCACCCCTCCACTTT. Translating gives CATSKGQGQGRGNSPLHF.

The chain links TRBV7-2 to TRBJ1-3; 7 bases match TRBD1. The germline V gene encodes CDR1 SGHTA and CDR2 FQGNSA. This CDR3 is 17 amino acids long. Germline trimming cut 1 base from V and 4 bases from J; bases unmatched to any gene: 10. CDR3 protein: CASSLVQGGISGNTIYF. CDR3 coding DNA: TGTGCCAGCAGCTTAGTGCAGGGGGGAATCTCCGGAAACACCATATATTTT.

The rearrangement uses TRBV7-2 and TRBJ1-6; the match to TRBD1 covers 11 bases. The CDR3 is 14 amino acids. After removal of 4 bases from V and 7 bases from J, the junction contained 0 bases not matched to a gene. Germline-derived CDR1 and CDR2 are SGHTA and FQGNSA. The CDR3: CASSWTGGNSPLHF. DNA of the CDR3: TGTGCCAGCAGCTGGACAGGGGGCAATTCACCCCTCCACTTT.

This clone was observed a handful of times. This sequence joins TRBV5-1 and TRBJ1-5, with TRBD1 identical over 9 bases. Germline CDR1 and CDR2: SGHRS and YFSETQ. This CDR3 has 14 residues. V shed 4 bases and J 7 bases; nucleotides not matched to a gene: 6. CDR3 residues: CASSPGQGNQPQHF. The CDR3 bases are TGCGCCAGCAGCCCGGGACAGGGAAACCAGCCCCAGCATTTT.

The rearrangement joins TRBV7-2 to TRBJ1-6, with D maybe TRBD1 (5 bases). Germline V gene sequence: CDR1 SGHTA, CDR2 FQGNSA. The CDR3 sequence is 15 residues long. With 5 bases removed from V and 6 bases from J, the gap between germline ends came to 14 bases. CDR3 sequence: CASSPRQISNSPLHF. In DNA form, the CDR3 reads TGTGCCAGCAGCCCAAGACAGATATCTAATTCACCCCTCCACTTT.

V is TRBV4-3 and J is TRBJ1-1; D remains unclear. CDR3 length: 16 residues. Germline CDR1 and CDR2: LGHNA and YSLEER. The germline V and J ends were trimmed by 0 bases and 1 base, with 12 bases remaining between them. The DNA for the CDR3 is TGCGCCAGCAGCCAAGATAGTCGGGAAGGGAACACTGAAGCTTTCTTT. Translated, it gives CASSQDSREGNTEAFF.

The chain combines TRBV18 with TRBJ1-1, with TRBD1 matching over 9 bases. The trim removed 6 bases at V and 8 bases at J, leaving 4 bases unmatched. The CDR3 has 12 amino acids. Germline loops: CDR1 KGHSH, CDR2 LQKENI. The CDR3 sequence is CASSRTGDEAFF. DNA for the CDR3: TGTGCCAGCTCGCGGACAGGGGACGAAGCTTTCTTT.

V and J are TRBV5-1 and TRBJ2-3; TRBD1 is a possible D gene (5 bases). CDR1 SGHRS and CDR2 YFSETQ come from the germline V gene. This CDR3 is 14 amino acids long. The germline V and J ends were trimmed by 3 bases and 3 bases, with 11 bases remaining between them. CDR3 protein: CASSSRTLTDTQYF. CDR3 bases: TGCGCCAGCAGCTCAAGGACACTAACAGATACGCAGTATTTT.

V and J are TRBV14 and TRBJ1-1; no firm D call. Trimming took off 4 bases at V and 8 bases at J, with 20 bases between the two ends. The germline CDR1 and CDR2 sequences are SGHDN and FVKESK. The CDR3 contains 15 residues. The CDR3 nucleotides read TGTGCCAGCAGCCCGACCGGGGTGCGGAGGAGGGAAGCTTTCTTT. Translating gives CASSPTGVRRREAFF.

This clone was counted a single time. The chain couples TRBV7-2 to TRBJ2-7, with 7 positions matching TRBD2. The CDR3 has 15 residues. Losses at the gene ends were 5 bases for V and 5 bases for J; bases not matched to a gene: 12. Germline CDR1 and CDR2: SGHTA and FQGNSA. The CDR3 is CASSGGGNRRDEQYF. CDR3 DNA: TGTGCCAGCAGCGGGGGAGGGAACCGGCGGGACGAGCAGTACTTC.